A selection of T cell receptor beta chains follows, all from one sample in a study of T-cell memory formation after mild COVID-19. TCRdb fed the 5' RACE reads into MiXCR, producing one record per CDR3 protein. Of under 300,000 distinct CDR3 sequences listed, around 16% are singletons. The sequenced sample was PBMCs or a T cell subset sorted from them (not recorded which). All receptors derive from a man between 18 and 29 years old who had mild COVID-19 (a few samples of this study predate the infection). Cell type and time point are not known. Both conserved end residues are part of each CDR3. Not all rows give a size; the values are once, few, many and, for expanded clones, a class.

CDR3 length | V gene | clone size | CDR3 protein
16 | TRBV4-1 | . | CASSQPGQGALYEQYF
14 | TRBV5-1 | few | CASSLSGGDYEQYF
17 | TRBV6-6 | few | CASRGTGEKYSNQPQHF
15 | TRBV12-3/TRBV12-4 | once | CASSFRGDDNQPQHF
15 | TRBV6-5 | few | CASSYSSSVSYEQYF
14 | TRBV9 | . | CASSVGRSVGIQYF
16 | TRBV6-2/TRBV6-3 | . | CASSFVVGQGHQPQHF
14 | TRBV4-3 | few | CASSQAMGNQPQHF
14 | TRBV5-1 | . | CASSSVTGGTEAFF
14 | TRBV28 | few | CASSSLGTSDEQFF
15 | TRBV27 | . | CASSFLGRGTDTQYF
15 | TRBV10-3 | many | CAISEPGQDNQPQHF
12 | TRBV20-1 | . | CSARGLYNEQFF
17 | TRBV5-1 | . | CASSKGLLGGSYNEQFF
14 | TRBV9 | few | CASSLAGGQNIQYF
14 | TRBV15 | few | CATSRGMGTAEAFF
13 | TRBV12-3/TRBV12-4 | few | CASSLALFHEQYF
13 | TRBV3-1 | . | CASSQVNQETQYF
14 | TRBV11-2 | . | CASSFRGQGTEAFF
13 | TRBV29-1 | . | CSVPGQGAGEAFF
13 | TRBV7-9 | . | CASRQGSTDTQYF
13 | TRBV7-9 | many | CASSPRRNTEAFF